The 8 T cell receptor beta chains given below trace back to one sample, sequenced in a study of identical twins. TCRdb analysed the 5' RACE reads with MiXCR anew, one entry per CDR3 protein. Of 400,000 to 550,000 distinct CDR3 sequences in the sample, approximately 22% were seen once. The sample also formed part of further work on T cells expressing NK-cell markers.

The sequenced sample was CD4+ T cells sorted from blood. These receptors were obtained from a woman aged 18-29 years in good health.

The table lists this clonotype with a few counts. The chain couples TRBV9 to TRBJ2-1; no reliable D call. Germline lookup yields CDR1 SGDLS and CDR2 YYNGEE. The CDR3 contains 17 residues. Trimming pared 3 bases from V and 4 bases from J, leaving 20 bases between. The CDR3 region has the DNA TGTGCCAGCAGCGGTGACGAGAGAAGTTCCGTTTACAATGAGCAGTTCTTC. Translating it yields CASSGDERSSVYNEQFF.

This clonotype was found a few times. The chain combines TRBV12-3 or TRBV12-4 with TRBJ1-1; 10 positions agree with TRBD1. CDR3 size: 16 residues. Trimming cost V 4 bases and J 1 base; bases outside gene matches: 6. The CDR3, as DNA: TGTGCCAGCAGTTCCAGGACAGGGGGTACGAACACTGAAGCTTTCTTT. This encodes CASSSRTGGTNTEAFF.

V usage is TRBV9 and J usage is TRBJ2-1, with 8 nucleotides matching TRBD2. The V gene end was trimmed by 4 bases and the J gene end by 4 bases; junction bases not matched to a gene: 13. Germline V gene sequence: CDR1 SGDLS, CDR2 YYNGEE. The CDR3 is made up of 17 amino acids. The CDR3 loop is CASSPQGAGALYNEQFF. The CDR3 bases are TGTGCCAGCAGCCCCCAGGGAGCGGGGGCCCTATACAATGAGCAGTTCTTC.

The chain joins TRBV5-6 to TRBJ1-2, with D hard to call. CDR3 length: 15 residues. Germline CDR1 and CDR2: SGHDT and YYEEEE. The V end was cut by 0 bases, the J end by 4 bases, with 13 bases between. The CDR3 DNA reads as TGTGCCAGCAGCTTGGGAGTAATCGGAGGCTATGGCTACACCTTC. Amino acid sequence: CASSLGVIGGYGYTF.

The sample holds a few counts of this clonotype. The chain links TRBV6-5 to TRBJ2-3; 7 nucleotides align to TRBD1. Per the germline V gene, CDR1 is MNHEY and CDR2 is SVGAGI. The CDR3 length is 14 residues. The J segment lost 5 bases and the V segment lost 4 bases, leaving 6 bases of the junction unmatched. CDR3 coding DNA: TGTGCCAGCAGTTCCCGGGCAGGGGGAGATACGCAGTATTTT. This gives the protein CASSSRAGGDTQYF.

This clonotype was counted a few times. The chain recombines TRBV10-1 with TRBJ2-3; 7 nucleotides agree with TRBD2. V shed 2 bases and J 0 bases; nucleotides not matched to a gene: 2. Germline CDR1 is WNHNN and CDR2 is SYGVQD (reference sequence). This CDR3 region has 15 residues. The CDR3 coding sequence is TGCGCCAGCAGTGAGGTAGCGGGTAGCACAGATACGCAGTATTTT. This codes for CASSEVAGSTDTQYF.

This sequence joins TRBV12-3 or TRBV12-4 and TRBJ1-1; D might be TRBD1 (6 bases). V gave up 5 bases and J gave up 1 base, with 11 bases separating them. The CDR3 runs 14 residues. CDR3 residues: CASSDGTTNTEAFF. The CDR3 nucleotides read TGTGCCAGCAGTGATGGGACAACGAACACTGAAGCTTTCTTT.

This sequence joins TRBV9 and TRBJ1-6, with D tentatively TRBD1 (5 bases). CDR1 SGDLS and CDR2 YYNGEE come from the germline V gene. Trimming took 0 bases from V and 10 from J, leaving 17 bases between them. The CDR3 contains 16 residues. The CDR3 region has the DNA TGTGCCAGCAGCGTAGCCAGACTCAGGGACGTCTCACCCCTCCACTTT. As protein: CASSVARLRDVSPLHF.